This entry lists 19 T cell receptor beta chains sequenced from one sample in a study of tumor-infiltrating lymphocytes in primary liver carcinoma. Total RNA amounting to 500 ng was the source from which TCR beta cDNA was made with a constant-region primer. Amplification in three nested multiplex PCR rounds with slightly modified ARM-PCR gave rise to TCR beta libraries. Running approximately 10 cycles apiece, the first two PCR rounds relied on TRBV1-TRBV30 forward primers together with a C-beta reverse primer. A single record per CDR3 protein comes from TCRdb applying MiXCR to the multiplex PCR reads. The table records more than 90,000 distinct CDR3 sequences, about 67% of them present only once. For each extraction, RNA and DNA were obtained together from 20-30 mg of unsorted bulk tissue. The sequenced sample consisted of liver tumor tissue from sampling region 2. Subset denoted: tumor region T2, inferior pole. These receptors came from a woman aged 60-75 years with primary liver carcinoma and hepatitis B virus infection.

About this clonotype: This may arise from a read error, as a much more abundant clone is one base away. The rearrangement joins TRBV28 to TRBJ1-3, with no clear D. The CDR3 sequence is 16 residues long. Between the trimmed V and J ends, which lost 8 bases and 4 bases, there was a span of 21 bases. CDR1 and CDR2 (germline): MDHEN, SYDVKM. CDR3 DNA: TGTGCCAGCGGTTCCCCCGCGGGTATCGGAGGAAACACCATATATTTT. Its translation is CASGSPAGIGGNTIYF.

This clonotype has ten or more counts. The chain recombines TRBV4-1 with TRBJ2-5, with 10 bases identical to TRBD2. The V gene end was trimmed by 1 base and the J gene end by 1 base; junction bases not matched to a gene: 9. This CDR3 region has 18 residues. Germline CDR1 MGHRA, CDR2 YSYEKL. CDR3 loop: CASSQVTSGTSAQETQYF. The DNA of the CDR3 is TGCGCCAGCAGCCAAGTTACCTCCGGGACTAGCGCCCAAGAGACCCAGTACTTC.

This clonotype was seen just once. A single base separates this from a much larger clone, so it may be a read error. The rearrangement joins TRBV7-8 to TRBJ2-2; D could derive from TRBD1 or TRBD2 (6 bases each). Trimming took 7 bases from V and 1 from J, leaving 16 bases between them. CDR3 length: 16 residues. CDR1 is SGHVS, CDR2 FQNEAQ, per germline. The CDR3 DNA follows: TGTGCCAGCATCCCAGGAGAGGGGGGGAACACCGGGGAGCTGTTTTTT. Its translation is CASIPGEGGNTGELFF.

About this clonotype: Since a much larger clone is just one base distant, this may be a read error. The rearrangement links TRBV4-1 to TRBJ1-2; D perhaps matches TRBD1 (5 bases). The germline CDR1 and CDR2 sequences are MGHRA and YSYEKL. This CDR3 comprises 17 residues. CDR3 nucleotides: TGCGCCGGCAGCCAAGATCTCACGCGGGGCGGGGGCTATGGCTACACCTTC. This codes for CAGSQDLTRGGGYGYTF.

With regard to this clonotype: One end of the junction fails to match germline, which may point to a read error. This chain connects TRBV28 to TRBJ2-7; TRBD2 agrees at 9 bases. Germline V gene data show CDR1 as MDHEN and CDR2 as SYDVKM. The CDR3 contains 14 residues. The CDR3 sequence: CAGSPLAGIYEQYF. The CDR3, as DNA: TGTGCCGGCAGTCCTCTAGCGGGGATCTACGAGCAGTACTTC.

Concerning this clonotype itself: A junction boundary mismatches the germline segment, possibly from a read error. This chain uses TRBV29-1 with TRBJ1-2; no clear D gene. The CDR3 totals 13 residues. Germline assignment: CDR1 SQVTM and CDR2 ANQGSEA. The CDR3 DNA is TGTAGTGTTCGTTGGTCTACTACCTATGACTACACCTTC. As protein: CSVRWSTTYDYTF.

As to this clonotype: This could be a read error, since a much larger clone is one nucleotide away. This chain links TRBV4-1 with TRBJ2-7, with 10 bases fitting TRBD2. The V gene's germline CDR1 is MGHRA and CDR2 YSYEKL. The CDR3 length is 14 residues. For the CDR3, the DNA is TGCGCCAGCAGCCAACTAGCGGGAGTCTACGAGCAGTGCTTC. Translation gives CASSQLAGVYEQCF.

This clonotype was seen repeatedly, ten times or more. The chain carries TRBV7-9 and TRBJ1-6; weak D call: TRBD1 (5 bases). Germline assignment: CDR1 SEHNR and CDR2 FQNEAQ (reference sequence). The CDR3 contains 16 residues. V lost 1 base and J lost 4, with 11 bases in between. The CDR3: CASSLVIGAYNSPLHF. The CDR3 coding sequence is TGTGCCAGCAGCTTAGTTATCGGGGCTTATAATTCACCCCTCCACTTT. Using reference TRBV7-9 and TRBJ1-6 for the parts outside the CDR3, the full variable domain is DTGVSQNPRHKITKRGQNVTFRCDPISEHNRLYWYRQTLGQGPEFLTYFQNEAQLEKSRLLSDRFSAERPKGSFSTLEIQRTEQGDSAMYLCASSLVIGAYNSPLHFGNGTRLTVT.

This clonotype was observed a handful of times. A read error may produce the germline difference seen at one junction end. V is TRBV4-2 and J is TRBJ2-7; either TRBD1 or TRBD2 may fit D (5 bases each). The V gene's germline CDR1 is LGHNA and CDR2 YNFKEQ. The CDR3 is 17 amino acids. The CDR3 sequence: CASSPWIASSGTYERYF. The DNA of the CDR3 is TGTGCCAGCAGTCCCTGGATAGCTAGCAGTGGGACCTACGAGCGGTACTTC.

Of note for this clonotype: At one end, the junction sequence differs from germline, possibly due to a read error. This chain uses TRBV6-1 with TRBJ2-3, with D maybe TRBD2 (6 bases). The germline V gene encodes CDR1 MNHNS and CDR2 SASEGT. The CDR3 contains 14 residues. The CDR3 loop is CASSRERATDTHFF. The CDR3 DNA sequence: TGTGCCAGCAGTCGTGAGCGGGCAACAGATACGCATTTTTTT.

Remarks on this clonotype: The germline gene is not matched at one end of the junction; a read error may be the cause. V gene TRBV28 combines with J gene TRBJ1-2, with no clear D. Germline V CDR1 and CDR2: MDHEN, SYDVKM. The CDR3 loop spans 15 amino acids. DNA for the CDR3: TGTGTCAGCAGCCCATTGGCTAGTTTGGACTATGGCTACACCTTC. Residues: CVSSPLASLDYGYTF.

This chain connects TRBV11-2 to TRBJ1-6; no reliable D call. V lost 8 bases and J 14 bases, leaving 19 bases between the germline ends. Germline values: CDR1 SGHAT, CDR2 FQNNGV. The CDR3 length is 13 residues. In DNA form, the CDR3 reads TGTGCCAGCCGCTGGGAGTATAATTCGTCCCTCCACTTT. Its translation: CASRWEYNSSLHF.

This rearrangement joins TRBV7-3 to TRBJ1-5; D not resolved. In germline, CDR1 is SGHTA, CDR2 FQGTGA. This CDR3 region has 14 residues. V dropped 5 bases and J dropped 4 bases, with 12 bases sitting between them. The CDR3 sequence is CASSKLGGNQPQHF. The CDR3 region has the DNA TGTGCCAGCAGCAAACTTGGAGGGAATCAGCCCCAGCATTTT.

For this clonotype: This may be a read error, as it is one base from a much larger clone. This sequence joins TRBV30 and TRBJ2-7, with 7 bases that match TRBD1. The CDR3 is made up of 15 amino acids. The germline V gene encodes CDR1 GTSNPN and CDR2 SVGIG (reference sequence). CDR3 in amino acids: CTWSFPTGIPYEQYF. As DNA, the CDR3 is TGTACCTGGAGTTTCCCGACAGGGATTCCCTACGAGCAGTACTTC. The full variable domain, rest sourced from reference TRBV30 and TRBJ2-7, is SQTIHQWPATLVQPVGSPLSLECTVEGTSNPNLYWYRQAAGRGLQLLFYSVGIGQISSEVPQNLSASRPQDRQFILSSKKLLLSDSGFYLCTWSFPTGIPYEQYFGPGTRLTVT.

A note on this clonotype: The CDR3 carries no conserved terminal phenylalanine or tryptophan, so it likely arises from a read error. J is TRBJ2-1 and V is TRBV11-2; the match to TRBD2 covers 10 bases. Trimming at V came to 5 bases and at J to 13 bases, leaving 11 bases not matched to a gene. The CDR3 runs to 14 residues. Per germline, CDR1 SGHAT and CDR2 FQNNGV. CDR3: CASSLLAGKGDQFS. In nucleotides, the CDR3 is TGTGCCAGCAGCCTACTAGCGGGGAAAGGGGACCAGTTCTCC.

This clonotype was counted a few times. The chain links TRBV5-1 to TRBJ2-7; D unclear. The CDR3 is 12 amino acids. Trimming pared 4 bases from V and 2 bases from J, leaving 7 bases between. The germline V gene has CDR1 SGHRS and CDR2 YFSETQ. CDR3 sequence: CASSPTPYEQYF. The CDR3, as DNA: TGCGCCAGCAGCCCAACCCCCTACGAGCAGTACTTC.

This clonotype was recorded at least ten times. The chain recombines TRBV28 with TRBJ1-2, with TRBD1 matching over 9 bases. Germline assignment: CDR1 MDHEN and CDR2 SYDVKM. This CDR3 comprises 13 residues. The V gene end was trimmed by 5 bases and the J gene end by 7 bases; junction bases not matched to a gene: 5. CDR3 sequence reads: CASSQTGGVGYTF. The DNA for the CDR3 is TGTGCCAGCAGTCAGACAGGGGGTGTTGGCTACACCTTC.

Regarding this clonotype: A read error is likely, as this CDR3 ends without the conserved phenylalanine or tryptophan. The DNA is omitted, as the CDR3 cannot be located on it reliably, and the CDR3 follows TCRdb's listing. CDR3 loop: CATAGERDTDTQYS. V is TRBV10-1 and J is TRBJ2-3; the table calls TRBD2, which could not be checked here. Germline V gene data show CDR1 as WNHNN and CDR2 as SYGVQD (reference sequence). The CDR3 sequence runs 14 residues, both termini included.

Notes on this clonotype: This is likely a read error, given that the CDR3 carries no conserved phenylalanine or tryptophan at its end. V gene TRBV11-2 combines with J gene TRBJ2-1; D ambiguous. V was clipped by 11 bases and J by 8 bases, with 19 bases between them. The germline gives CDR1 SGHAT, CDR2 FQNNGV. This CDR3 is built from 13 residues. The CDR3 sequence is CAGRLDHRDEQFL. As DNA, the CDR3 is TGTGCCGGCCGCTTAGATCATAGAGATGAGCAGTTCTTA.